One sample yielded the 24 T cell receptor beta chains listed below, sequenced in a study of metastatic and nonmetastatic thyroid tumors. Treatment of any kind had been given to no patient before thyroid surgery. Using MiXCR, TCRdb re-called clones from the PCR reads. The sample holds about 40,000 clones; under 20% are singletons and the top ten take around 13%. Sequencing was carried out using tumor tissue. These receptors were obtained from a female donor with papillary thyroid cancer or a benign thyroid nodule (not recorded which). Some clones in this sample may be carry-over from other donors' samples.

This clone was observed a few times. Relative to the germline gene, one junction end is altered; a read error may explain this. V is TRBV28 and J is TRBJ1-1, with no clear D. From germline, CDR1 is MDHEN and CDR2 SYDVKM. The CDR3 runs to 13 residues. CDR3 coding DNA: TGTGCCAGCAGTACAAACTCGAACAATGAAGCTTTCTTT. Its protein product is CASSTNSNNEAFF.

V and J are TRBV5-1 and TRBJ2-1; 10 bases fit TRBD1. Germline V gives CDR1 SGHRS, CDR2 YFSETQ. The CDR3 totals 15 residues. The J segment lost 8 bases and the V segment lost 2 bases, leaving 7 bases of the junction unmatched. The CDR3 sequence is CASSFRDRGVYEQFF. The CDR3, as DNA: TGCGCCAGCAGCTTCCGGGACAGGGGCGTCTATGAGCAGTTCTTC. Looking up the rest from reference TRBV5-1 and TRBJ2-1 gives the full variable domain: KAGVTQTPRYLIKTRGQQVTLSCSPISGHRSVSWYQQTPGQGLQFLFEYFSETQRNKGNFPGRFSGRQFSNSRSEMNVSTLELGDSALYLCASSFRDRGVYEQFFGPGTRLTVL.

For this clone: Other DNA sequences from this sample encode an identical CDR3 as well. This chain connects TRBV12-3 or TRBV12-4 to TRBJ2-1, with unresolved D. This CDR3 has 11 residues. V shed 5 bases and J shed 7 bases, with 6 bases lying between them. The CDR3 DNA sequence: TGTGCCAGCAGTCCAGGAAATGAGCAGTTCTTC. Its protein is CASSPGNEQFF.

This clone appeared many times. This CDR3 reads CASKIRTGWDNKDGYTF. The DNA of the CDR3 is TGTGCCAGCAAAATTCGGACAGGGTGGGATAATAAAGATGGCTACACCTTC. The chain carries TRBV27 and TRBJ1-2, with 8 bases fitting TRBD1. CDR3 length equals 17 residues. The germline CDR1 and CDR2 sequences are MNHEY and SMNVEV (reference sequence). The trim removed 7 bases at V and 6 bases at J, leaving 19 bases unmatched.

This clone showed up many times. Just one base apart from a much larger clone, this may be a read error. Other DNA sequences within the sample encode an identical CDR3. The J gene is TRBJ1-3, the V gene TRBV11-2; D is perhaps TRBD1 (5 bases). The CDR3 extends over 15 amino acids. Between the trimmed V and J ends, which lost 2 bases and 5 bases, there was a span of 13 bases. Germline CDR1 is SGHAT and CDR2 is FQNNGV. CDR3 sequence reads: CASSLHASGRNTIYF. The CDR3 nucleotides are TGTGCCAGCAGCTTACATGCATCAGGGCGAAACACCATATATTTT.

This clone was recorded many times. This chain joins TRBV4-3 and TRBJ1-5, with 8 nucleotides matching TRBD1. The V and J ends lost 1 base and 1 base, in that order; junction bases with no gene match: 0. The CDR3 contains 15 residues. Germline lookup yields CDR1 LGHNA and CDR2 YSLEER. CDR3 residues: CASSQGQGSNQPQHF. CDR3 bases: TGCGCCAGCAGCCAAGGACAGGGGAGCAATCAGCCCCAGCATTTT.

This clone appeared many times. The rearrangement links TRBV19 to TRBJ1-2; 9 nucleotides match TRBD1. Germline loops: CDR1 LNHDA, CDR2 SQIVND (reference sequence). The V segment lost 3 bases and the J segment 6 bases; nucleotides outside the gene matches: 14. The CDR3 runs 17 residues. The CDR3 nucleotides read TGTGCCAGTAGTATGGAGCAGGGGGGACAGGGATCGGATGGCTACACCTTC. Translated, it gives CASSMEQGGQGSDGYTF.

The gene calls are TRBV11-1 and TRBJ2-1; the match to TRBD1 covers 7 bases. CDR1 and CDR2 (germline): SGHAT, FQDESV (reference sequence). V was clipped by 1 base and J by 2 bases; unmatched bases: 5. The CDR3 loop spans 16 amino acids. The CDR3: CASSLGTGDTYNEQFF. The CDR3 region has the DNA TGTGCCAGCAGCTTAGGGACAGGCGATACCTACAATGAGCAGTTCTTC. The variable domain in full, completed from reference TRBV11-1 and TRBJ2-1, reads EAEVAQSPRYKITEKSQAVAFWCDPISGHATLYWYRQILGQGPELLVQFQDESVVDDSQLPKDRFSAERLKGVDSTLKIQPAELGDSAMYLCASSLGTGDTYNEQFFGPGTRLTVL.

This clone was counted many times. The chain recombines TRBV30 with TRBJ1-5, with D perhaps TRBD1 (5 bases). The V end was cut by 0 bases, the J end by 3 bases, with 12 bases between. CDR3 length: 15 amino acids. Germline V gene lookup returns CDR1 GTSNPN and CDR2 SVGIG (reference sequence). The CDR3 DNA sequence: TGTGCCTGGAGTGTGAGGACAACTTTCAATCAGCCCCAGCATTTT. Amino acids: CAWSVRTTFNQPQHF.

In its sample, this clone was seen many times. V usage is TRBV7-8 and J usage is TRBJ2-1; tentative D call: TRBD2 (6 bases). The length of the CDR3 is 16 residues. Germline CDR1 and CDR2: SGHVS and FQNEAQ. Trimming took off 5 bases at V and 3 bases at J, with 17 bases between the two ends. In DNA, the CDR3 is TGTGCCAGCAGCCCAGCTGGCGGGGCCAACTACAATGAGCAGTTCTTC. Its protein is CASSPAGGANYNEQFF. Full variable domain (rest looked up from reference TRBV7-8 and TRBJ2-1): GAGVSQSPRYKVAKRGQDVALRCDPISGHVSLFWYQQALGQGPEFLTYFQNEAQLDKSGLPSDRFFAERPEGSVSTLKIQRTQQEDSAVYLCASSPAGGANYNEQFFGPGTRLTVL.

V gene TRBV24-1 combines with J gene TRBJ2-5; 9 bases match TRBD1. There are 14 residues in the CDR3. Germline lookup yields CDR1 KGHDR and CDR2 SFDVKD. The V and J ends lost 3 bases and 3 bases, in that order; junction bases with no gene match: 1. The CDR3 DNA follows: TGTGCCACCAGTGATCGACAGGGGGAAGAGACCCAGTACTTC. As protein: CATSDRQGEETQYF.

Many counts were recorded for this clone. The chain employs TRBV25-1 and TRBJ1-2; TRBD1 might be the D (6 bases). The CDR3 consists of 14 residues. Germline values: CDR1 MGHDK, CDR2 SYGVNS. Trimming removed 5 bases at V and 3 bases at J, with 13 bases between. The CDR3 region is CASSRQGPYYGYTF. Here the CDR3 DNA reads TGTGCCAGCAGTAGGCAGGGGCCTTACTATGGCTACACCTTC.

At least ten counts were recorded for this clone. This rearrangement joins TRBV19 to TRBJ1-1; 7 bases align to TRBD1. In germline, CDR1 is LNHDA, CDR2 SQIVND (reference sequence). There are 13 residues in the CDR3. V lost 5 bases to trimming and J lost 8 bases; unmatched junction nucleotides: 8. CDR3 DNA sequence: TGTGCCAGTAGTGGGCGGACAGGCCAAGAAGCTTTCTTT. The encoded protein is CASSGRTGQEAFF.

The chain joins TRBV5-1 to TRBJ1-2; TRBD1 might be the D (6 bases). Trimming left V 0 bases short and J 4 bases short, with 10 bases between. The CDR3 has 14 amino acids. CDR1 and CDR2 from the germline V gene are SGHRS and YFSETQ. The CDR3 reads CASSLDEGVYGYTF. DNA for the CDR3: TGCGCCAGCAGCTTGGACGAGGGGGTCTATGGCTACACCTTC. Full variable domain (missing parts from reference TRBV5-1 and TRBJ1-2): KAGVTQTPRYLIKTRGQQVTLSCSPISGHRSVSWYQQTPGQGLQFLFEYFSETQRNKGNFPGRFSGRQFSNSRSEMNVSTLELGDSALYLCASSLDEGVYGYTFGSGTRLTVV.

To note about this clone: A clone one base away is much larger, so this may be a read error. V usage is TRBV7-9 and J usage is TRBJ2-5; D is possibly TRBD2 (6 bases). The V end lost 5 bases, the J end lost 0 bases, and 10 bases lay between the germline ends. Germline-derived CDR1 and CDR2 are SEHNR and FQNEAQ (reference sequence). This CDR3 contains 14 residues. CDR3 DNA sequence: TGTGCCAGCAGCCATGGGGGGTACCAAGAGACCCAGTACTTC. It encodes CASSHGGYQETQYF. The full variable domain, in which reference TRBV7-9 and TRBJ2-5 provide the parts outside the CDR3, is DTGVSQNPRHKITKRGQNVTFRCDPISEHNRLYWYRQTLGQGPEFLTYFQNEAQLEKSRLLSDRFSAERPKGSFSTLEIQRTEQGDSAMYLCASSHGGYQETQYFGPGTRLLVL.

The chain combines TRBV20-1 with TRBJ2-7, with D perhaps given as TRBD1 or TRBD2 (5 bases each). From germline, CDR1 is DFQATT and CDR2 SNEGSKA (reference sequence). V shed 2 bases and J shed 6 bases, with 8 bases lying between them. The CDR3 contains 11 residues. CDR3 DNA sequence: TGCAGTGCTAGATTGGGGACCGAGCAGTACTTC. It yields the protein CSARLGTEQYF.

This chain links TRBV7-8 with TRBJ1-3; no clear D. The V end lost 2 bases, the J end lost 9 bases, and 8 bases lay between the germline ends. The CDR3 runs to 12 residues. The V gene's germline CDR1 is SGHVS and CDR2 FQNEAQ. This CDR3 is CASSLYGVTIYF. CDR3 DNA sequence: TGTGCCAGCAGCTTATATGGGGTCACCATATATTTT.

The table lists this clone with many counts. The V and J genes are TRBV24-1 and TRBJ2-2; TRBD2 matches at 7 bases. This CDR3 is 14 amino acids long. Germline lookup yields CDR1 KGHDR and CDR2 SFDVKD. With 7 bases clipped from V and 0 bases from J, the junction kept 1 base outside the gene matches. CDR3: CATRGGANTGELFF. For the CDR3, the DNA is TGTGCCACCAGGGGGGGGGCGAACACCGGGGAGCTGTTTTTT.

This clone was recorded many times. CDR3 region: CSGETGADGYTF. The DNA of the CDR3 is TGCAGCGGCGAGACAGGGGCTGATGGCTACACCTTC. The J gene is TRBJ1-2, the V gene TRBV29-1; 8 nucleotides align to TRBD1. The CDR3 runs to 12 residues. Trimming cost V 7 bases and J 6 bases; bases outside gene matches: 7. CDR1 and CDR2 from the germline V gene are SQVTM and ANQGSEA.

The gene calls are TRBV18 and TRBJ2-3; 9 bases are shared with TRBD2. Losses at the gene ends were 1 base for V and 7 bases for J; bases not matched to a gene: 18. The CDR3 is 19 amino acids. Per the germline V gene, CDR1 is KGHSH and CDR2 is LQKENI. CDR3 sequence (DNA): TGTGCCAGCTCACCACGTACAGGTTCTAGCGGGGCGAAACCCTATACGCAGTATTTT. Protein: CASSPRTGSSGAKPYTQYF.

This clone was seen a handful of times. The rearrangement joins TRBV6-2 or TRBV6-3 to TRBJ2-6, with 7 bases lining up with TRBD1. The germline V gene has CDR1 MNHEY and CDR2 SVGEGT. The V gene end was trimmed by 7 bases and the J gene end by 2 bases; junction bases not matched to a gene: 11. The CDR3 runs 17 residues. CDR3 sequence reads: CASIAPWQGAGANVLTF. The CDR3 nucleotides are TGTGCCAGCATTGCCCCGTGGCAGGGGGCTGGGGCCAACGTCCTGACTTTC.

This clone was observed a few times. The V call is TRBV27, the J call TRBJ2-7; no clear D gene. The V gene lost 7 bases and the J gene lost 3 bases, with 10 bases spanning the gap. The CDR3 is made up of 12 amino acids. Germline-derived CDR1 and CDR2 are MNHEY and SMNVEV (reference sequence). CDR3 sequence (DNA): TGTGCCAGCATAGTACGAAACTACGAGCAGTACTTC. Translating gives CASIVRNYEQYF.

V is TRBV5-4 and J is TRBJ1-2; 9 nucleotides line up with TRBD1. The V and J ends lost 4 bases and 5 bases, in that order; junction bases with no gene match: 9. The CDR3 loop spans 15 amino acids. CDR1 SGHNT and CDR2 YYREEE come from the germline V gene (reference sequence). The CDR3 reads CASSTTSGTGYGYTF. The CDR3 DNA reads as TGTGCCAGCAGCACCACATCCGGGACAGGGTATGGCTACACCTTC.

Only a few counts were recorded for this clone. A read error is possible here, since a much larger clone lies one base away. This same CDR3 is encoded by further DNA sequences in the sample. The chain couples TRBV6-2 or TRBV6-3 to TRBJ2-7; D remains unclear. Germline lookup yields CDR1 MNHEY and CDR2 SVGEGT. This CDR3 region has 15 residues. In nucleotides, the CDR3 is TGTGCCAGTAGTTCTATACGGTCTCCAACTTACGGGCAGTACTTC. Protein: CASSSIRSPTYGQYF.